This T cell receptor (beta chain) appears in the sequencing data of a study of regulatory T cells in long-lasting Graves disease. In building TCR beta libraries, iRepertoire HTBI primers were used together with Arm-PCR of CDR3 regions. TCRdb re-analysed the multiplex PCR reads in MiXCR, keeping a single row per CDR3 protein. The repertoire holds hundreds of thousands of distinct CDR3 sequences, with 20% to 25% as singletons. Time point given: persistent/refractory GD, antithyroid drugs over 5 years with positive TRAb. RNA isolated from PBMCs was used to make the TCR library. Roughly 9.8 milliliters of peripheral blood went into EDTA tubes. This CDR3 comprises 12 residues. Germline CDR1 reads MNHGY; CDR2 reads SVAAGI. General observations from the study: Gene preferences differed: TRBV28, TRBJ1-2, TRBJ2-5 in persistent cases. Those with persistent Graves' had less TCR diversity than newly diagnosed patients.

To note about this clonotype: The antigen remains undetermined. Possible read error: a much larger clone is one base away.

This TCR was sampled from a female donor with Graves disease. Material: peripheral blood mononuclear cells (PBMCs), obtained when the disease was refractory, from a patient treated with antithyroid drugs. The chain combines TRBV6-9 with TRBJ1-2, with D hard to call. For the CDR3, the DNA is TGTGCCAGCAGTTACCCCGAAGATGGCTACGCCTTC. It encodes CASSYPEDGYAF.